One sample yielded the 22 T cell receptor beta chains listed below, sequenced in a study of early T cells in non-severe SARS-CoV-2 infection. MiXCR, applied by TCRdb to the 5' RACE reads, yields one record per CDR3 protein. The table lists about 49,000 distinct CDR3 sequences, roughly an eighth of them singletons. This sample comprised whole blood, obtained at baseline. All receptors derive from an adult who was a healthcare worker with PCR-confirmed SARS-CoV-2 infection or an uninfected control (not recorded which).

The V call is TRBV28, the J call TRBJ1-1; 8 nucleotides align to TRBD1. The length of the CDR3 is 15 residues. Germline loops: CDR1 MDHEN, CDR2 SYDVKM. V dropped 6 bases and J dropped 6; count of bases not matched to a gene: 12. The CDR3 sequence: CASRSQTGGRPEAFF. For the CDR3, the DNA is TGTGCCAGCAGATCACAAACAGGGGGTCGACCTGAAGCTTTCTTT.

This clonotype occurred a few times. For the CDR3, the DNA is TGCGCCAGCAGCCGAGGGACAGGGAAAAATTCACCCCTCCACTTT. It yields the protein CASSRGTGKNSPLHF. The chain is built from TRBV4-3 and TRBJ1-6; 9 bases line up with TRBD1. The CDR3 runs to 15 residues. Trimming took 4 bases from V and 7 from J; bases not matched to a gene: 5. Germline V gene lookup returns CDR1 LGHNA and CDR2 YSLEER.

This clonotype was counted many times. CDR3 DNA sequence: TGTGCCAGCAGTTACTTGTCGGGAGCATACTACGAGCAGTACTTC. This codes for CASSYLSGAYYEQYF. This sequence joins TRBV6-6 and TRBJ2-7; tentative D call: TRBD2 (6 bases). The length of the CDR3 is 15 residues. V lost 1 base and J 3 bases, leaving 13 bases between the germline ends. From germline, CDR1 is MNHNY and CDR2 SVGAGI (reference sequence).

This clonotype was observed a few times. The V call is TRBV28, the J call TRBJ1-4, with D possibly TRBD1 on 5 matching bases. CDR1 and CDR2 (germline): MDHEN, SYDVKM. V was trimmed by 4 bases and J by 4 bases, leaving 13 bases between them. There are 15 residues in the CDR3. The CDR3 nucleotides are TGTGCCAGCAGTTCCTCCGGGACGGATAATGAAAAACTGTTTTTT. Encoded protein: CASSSSGTDNEKLFF. Full variable domain (remainder filled in from reference TRBV28 and TRBJ1-4): DVKVTQSSRYLVKRTGEKVFLECVQDMDHENMFWYRQDPGLGLRLIYFSYDVKMKEKGDIPEGYSVSREKKERFSLILESASTNQTSMYLCASSSSGTDNEKLFFGSGTQLSVL.

The V call is TRBV6-6, the J call TRBJ2-7; unclear D gene. This CDR3 comprises 15 residues. Trimming took off 4 bases at V and 0 bases at J, with 13 bases between the two ends. Germline lookup yields CDR1 MNHNY and CDR2 SVGAGI (reference sequence). The CDR3 is CASSSPTRNSYEQYF. The CDR3 coding sequence is TGTGCCAGCAGTTCACCCACGCGGAACTCCTACGAGCAGTACTTC.

The sample holds a few counts of this clonotype. The chain employs TRBV15 and TRBJ1-1; 7 positions agree with TRBD1. The CDR3 runs to 15 residues. Trimming took 3 bases from V and 3 from J; bases not matched to a gene: 7. The germline V gene encodes CDR1 LNHNV and CDR2 YYDKDF (reference sequence). DNA of the CDR3: TGTGCCACCAGCAGGGGGGAGAGGGGGCACACTGAAGCTTTCTTT. It specifies CATSRGERGHTEAFF.

This clonotype has at least ten counts. This sequence joins TRBV2 and TRBJ2-3; D call uncertain. Germline V gives CDR1 SNHLY, CDR2 FYNNEI. V lost 6 bases to trimming and J lost 0 bases, with 7 bases between them. CDR3 size: 13 residues. The CDR3 nucleotides are TGTGCCAGCAGGGTCTTCAGCACAGATACGCAGTATTTT. It yields the protein CASRVFSTDTQYF.

The gene calls are TRBV29-1 and TRBJ2-7; 11 bases map to TRBD2. Trimming removed 4 bases from V and 4 bases from J; junction bases left unmatched: 12. Germline CDR1 reads SQVTM; CDR2 reads ANQGSEA. This CDR3 spans 16 amino acids. CDR3 protein: CSVVLSGTSGTYEQYF. CDR3 coding DNA: TGCAGCGTTGTACTTTCCGGGACTAGCGGAACATACGAGCAGTACTTC.

This clonotype is deemed medium-sized. The chain uses TRBV7-8 and TRBJ1-4, with a weak D call TRBD1 (6 bases). The CDR3 loop spans 15 amino acids. The V gene lost 2 bases and the J gene lost 3 bases, with 10 bases spanning the gap. The V gene's germline CDR1 is SGHVS and CDR2 FQNEAQ. CDR3 DNA sequence: TGTGCCAGCAGCTTATATCCAGGGGCTAATGAAAAACTGTTTTTT. It specifies CASSLYPGANEKLFF.

This clonotype was picked up a small number of times. CDR3 DNA sequence: TGTGCCAGCACTGGGCAGAGCACAGATACGCAGTATTTT. Its protein is CASTGQSTDTQYF. J is TRBJ2-3 and V is TRBV28; unclear D gene. This CDR3 is built from 13 residues. The germline V gene encodes CDR1 MDHEN and CDR2 SYDVKM. Trimming left V 7 bases short and J 0 bases short, with 8 bases between.

The sample holds a few counts of this clonotype. The genes are TRBV7-2 and TRBJ1-2; maybe TRBD1 (5 bases). The CDR3 extends over 13 amino acids. CDR1 is SGHTA, CDR2 FQGNSA, per germline. The V end lost 4 bases, the J end lost 4 bases, and 10 bases lay between the germline ends. The CDR3 DNA is TGTGCCAGCAGCTCGACGGGGCCCTATGGCTACACCTTC. This codes for CASSSTGPYGYTF.

CDR3 amino acids: CASSLGPGDTQYF. CDR3 DNA sequence: TGTGCCAGCAGCTTAGGACCCGGTGATACGCAGTATTTT. The J gene is TRBJ2-3, the V gene TRBV7-9; no clear D. The CDR3 consists of 13 residues. Germline-derived CDR1 and CDR2 are SEHNR and FQNEAQ (reference sequence). Trimming shortened V by 1 base and J by 6 bases, and 8 bases separated the two germline ends. Supplemented by reference TRBV7-9 and TRBJ2-3, the full variable domain reads DTGVSQNPRHKITKRGQNVTFRCDPISEHNRLYWYRQTLGQGPEFLTYFQNEAQLEKSRLLSDRFSAERPKGSFSTLEIQRTEQGDSAMYLCASSLGPGDTQYFGPGTRLTVL.

This sequence joins TRBV28 and TRBJ2-7, with D maybe TRBD2 (6 bases). This CDR3 is 15 amino acids long. Trimming left V 6 bases short and J 0 bases short, with 15 bases between. Germline assignment: CDR1 MDHEN and CDR2 SYDVKM. CDR3 protein: CASSPSDGSSYEQYF. CDR3 coding DNA: TGTGCCAGCAGCCCCTCGGACGGGAGCTCCTACGAGCAGTACTTC.

The rearrangement joins TRBV19 to TRBJ2-2; D could derive from TRBD1 or TRBD2 (5 bases each). The CDR3 extends over 13 amino acids. Trimming pared 7 bases from V and 8 bases from J, leaving 14 bases between. Germline V lookup: CDR1 LNHDA, CDR2 SQIVND (reference sequence). The DNA for the CDR3 is TGTGCCAGTACGGCCGGGGCTGCAGGGGAGCTGTTTTTT. Translation gives CASTAGAAGELFF.

This chain uses TRBV28 with TRBJ2-3, with TRBD2 as a possible D gene (6 bases). The V end lost 3 bases, the J end lost 2 bases, and 15 bases lay between the germline ends. This CDR3 contains 16 residues. CDR1 and CDR2 from the germline V gene are MDHEN and SYDVKM. The chain's CDR3 is CASSLPGTETTDTQYF. CDR3 sequence (DNA): TGTGCCAGCAGTTTGCCCGGGACTGAGACCACAGATACGCAGTATTTT.

The chain employs TRBV7-2 and TRBJ2-2; 7 bases match TRBD2. This CDR3 has 16 residues. V shed 0 bases, J shed 0 bases, and the junction held 1 base outside the gene matches. The germline V gene has CDR1 SGHTA and CDR2 FQGNSA. The CDR3 sequence is CASSLASGPNTGELFF. The CDR3 bases are TGTGCCAGCAGCTTAGCTAGCGGGCCGAACACCGGGGAGCTGTTTTTT.

There are a few counts of this clonotype. The rearrangement links TRBV10-3 to TRBJ1-1, with 7 positions matching TRBD1. J gave up 5 bases and V 8 bases, and 8 bases lay outside the gene matches. Germline V CDR1 and CDR2: ENHRY, SYGVKD. This CDR3 is 13 amino acids long. The CDR3 sequence: CAIEATGKTEAFF. As DNA, the CDR3 is TGTGCCATCGAGGCGACAGGGAAGACTGAAGCTTTCTTT.

This clonotype was detected many times. The gene calls are TRBV20-1 and TRBJ2-7; D gene ambiguous. Trimming shortened V by 1 base and J by 0 bases, and 10 bases separated the two germline ends. This CDR3 is built from 14 residues. CDR1 and CDR2 from the germline V gene are DFQATT and SNEGSKA (reference sequence). The chain's CDR3 is CSARVDASSYEQYF. The CDR3 bases are TGCAGTGCTAGAGTCGACGCCAGCTCCTACGAGCAGTACTTC.

This clonotype was picked up a small number of times. The chain uses TRBV11-2 and TRBJ2-3, with D uncertain. Germline-derived CDR1 and CDR2 are SGHAT and FQNNGV. CDR3 length: 14 residues. V shed 5 bases and J shed 1 base, with 10 bases lying between them. As DNA, the CDR3 is TGTGCCAGCAGCCCCCGGCTGGGCACAGATACGCAGTATTTT. As protein: CASSPRLGTDTQYF.

There are a few counts of this clonotype. This chain links TRBV7-6 with TRBJ2-7, with a possible D match to TRBD2 (6 bases). CDR3 length: 12 amino acids. Trimming removed 5 bases from V and 9 bases from J, with 14 bases in between. The germline gives CDR1 SGHVS, CDR2 FNYEAQ. The CDR3 loop is CASSPPTGAQYF. In DNA, the CDR3 is TGTGCCAGCAGCCCTCCGACGGGAGCGCAGTACTTC.

The table lists this clonotype with a few counts. The chain has TRBV7-9 and TRBJ2-7; 13 nucleotides line up with TRBD2. Germline CDR1 and CDR2: SEHNR and FQNEAQ (reference sequence). CDR3 length: 17 residues. Germline trimming cut 5 bases from V and 4 bases from J; bases unmatched to any gene: 11. CDR3: CASSQDGTSGTRYEQYF. CDR3 nucleotide sequence: TGTGCCAGCAGCCAGGACGGGACTAGCGGGACCCGATACGAGCAGTACTTC.

This clonotype was seen many times. V gene TRBV5-1 combines with J gene TRBJ2-2; D call uncertain. V was trimmed by 4 bases and J by 2 bases, leaving 12 bases between them. There are 15 residues in the CDR3. Germline CDR1 is SGHRS and CDR2 is YFSETQ. The CDR3 is CASSPANPNTGELFF. DNA of the CDR3: TGCGCCAGCAGCCCAGCTAACCCTAACACCGGGGAGCTGTTTTTT.